This TCR beta chain was obtained from a study of cytomegalovirus exposure and HLA in healthy donors (TCRdb year 2017). In terms of the full investigation: According to an earlier analysis of a few hundred of the donors, some 180 million T cells yielded 117 million unique TCR beta sequences and 276 Gb of sequence data. Of the 398 genotyped donors, 75% to 85% were placed in the genetic ancestry cluster associated with self-reported Caucasian donors. The aim of the study was to test whether cataloging public T cell receptors could identify signatures of past pathogen exposure. The later analysis used no new phenotypic data to find candidate immune exposures, relying instead on TCR beta sequences and their occurrence across donors. Roughly five DR-DQ haplotypes were handled as single units for association and clustering, since linkage in the cohort was strong. The study combined high-throughput TCR immunosequencing, statistical association of individual TCRs with disease status, and machine learning to predict cytomegalovirus infection status. A later analysis re-examined previously published TCR beta repertoires from about 670 donors and added high-resolution HLA genotyping to investigate patterns of TCR occurrence. The number of typed donors differed by locus: roughly 620-640 for A, B, C, DRB1 and DQB1; approximately 540 for DQA1; approximately 600 for DPA1; and 450 to 480 for DPB1. Donor age, sex, ethnicity and CMV serostatus were compiled together with the repertoire data. In an earlier analysis of 550 to 700 of the donors, high-throughput TCR beta sequencing was used to judge whether each TCR beta V gene segment behaved as functional or pseudogenic. A separate validation cohort of over a hundred different subjects was used in addition to the roughly 670-subject first cohort. Around 320 gigabases of sequencing data and some 85 million unique TCR sequences were included in an early release covering roughly 700 HLA-typed donors. A later genetic analysis took genome-wide SNP genotypes for about three fifths of the roughly 700 donors and used that subset as a discovery cohort. Both class I and class II loci were covered by HLA typing, at four-digit resolution. Every repertoire in the discovery cohort had been generated on one and the same sequencing platform. Among about 360 genotyped donors of the cohort, an average of about 240,000 unique TCR beta nucleotide sequences were sequenced per donor, 15% to 20% of them non-productive. Using immunosequencing, the study profiled T cell repertoires from 640 or so subjects and related those repertoires to cytomegalovirus serostatus. The paper's findings and limits, for the study overall: For the cohort, immune exposure information was limited to CMV serostatus. The classifier was reported to diagnose cytomegalovirus status with high specificity and sensitivity in both the original cohort and the validation cohort. A group of highly shared sequence variants was considered likely to be a technical artifact of the sequencing pipeline. It was suggested by the authors that the approach could potentially be generalized to other disease states and immunological phenotypes. In a later analysis, TCR association rates were found to vary across HLA loci, with the most associated TCRs seen for DRB1 alleles and the fewest for HLA-C alleles. According to a later genetic analysis, donors in an Asian-associated ancestry cluster had fewer N-insertions in productive TCRs than the roughly 670-donor mean. Presence/absence analyses assumed roughly uniform sequencing depth across donors, an assumption that may not hold. In a later analysis, most CMV-associated TCR beta chains were found to appear HLA-restricted, with HLA associations seemingly driven largely by CMV exposure. Most TCR sequences were observed very rarely across donors, whereas some public TCRs were present in many individuals. Some IMGT-functional V segments, including TRBV6-2 and TRBV6-3, could not be distinguished by the 87-base-pair reads and were therefore excluded. Assigning TCR associations to individual alleles was difficult when HLA alleles, especially DR and DQ, strongly co-occurred. Linkage disequilibrium might explain the correlated functional status among segregating V segments, but an unknown experimental factor could not be excluded. In a later analysis, about 17,000 TCR beta sequences were associated with specific HLA alleles at a false discovery rate of 0.05. Only TCR beta chains were sequenced in this cohort, and the absence of alpha or paired-chain data limited detectable features. Because counts were too low, approximately 15 rarely observed V segments, including chromosome 9 orphons, were excluded from the earlier analysis of 587 of the donors. Because HLA typing was unavailable for some donors at each locus, only the typed subset was used in association tests. A total of 150 or so TCR beta chains were listed by the study as associated with cytomegalovirus. A further reported finding was that TCR beta sequences accurately predicted the HLA-A and HLA-B alleles for most subjects in the first cohort. In a later genetic analysis, a missense DCLRE1C variant was associated with V-gene and J-gene trimming of TCR beta chains, and the association was replicated in an independent cohort. In vitro tests confirmed that a few of the cytomegalovirus-associated TCR beta chains recognize cytomegalovirus antigens. In an earlier analysis of more than 450 of the donors, most TCR beta V segments were observed in productive rearrangements about 90% or about 30% of the time, broadly matching IMGT annotations. Compared with equally common non-associated chains, HLA-associated TCR beta chains in a later analysis were more clonally expanded and had lower generation probabilities. According to a later analysis, parvovirus B19, influenza, CMV and Epstein-Barr virus appeared linked to several top co-occurrence clusters.

The cohort consisted of some 730 healthy bone marrow donors. At the time of sampling, all cohort members were nominally healthy, though unrecorded immune exposures were likely present. The donor tested CMV seronegative, placing the donor among the 350 to 400 seronegative members of the cohort. A peripheral blood sample was provided by each donor, and peripheral blood mononuclear cells were used for TCR beta sequencing. The Qiagen DNeasy Blood Extraction Kit was used to extract genomic DNA from the blood cell samples. Relative to germline, V is 2 bases shorter and J is 12 bases shorter, with 18 bases between their ends. The CDR3 covers 15 residues, taking in both the cysteine and the phenylalanine. The kept DNA is CDR3 alone, 45 bases in frame from the first base. The germline V gene gives CDR1 as SGHDT and CDR2 as YYEEEE. Library method: the immunoSEQ multiplex PCR assay. A mixture of 60 forward primers for TCR Vbeta segments and 13 reverse primers for TCR Jbeta segments was used in the multiplex PCR. A multiplex PCR assay on genomic DNA amplified the CDR3 region of rearranged TCR beta genes. Amplified TCR beta libraries were sequenced as 87-base-pair reads on the Illumina HiSeq System. Per the authors' processing: A later analysis tallied 70 million to 100 million unique TCR beta chains across the 666 repertoires, and 10 million to 11 million of those chains were shared by two or more donors. A nearest-neighbor algorithm error-corrected the raw reads and collapsed the reads into unique sequences, merging closely related sequences to remove PCR and sequencing errors. V, D and J gene segments were assigned by aligning CDR3 sequences to IMGT reference sequences. For a sequence to be retained, a match of at least six nucleotides to both a V gene segment and a J gene segment was required. Rearrangements were called productive when the CDR3 lacked stop codons and stayed in frame with V and J; all others were non-productive. CDR3 was defined by IMGT convention, running from the second conserved V-encoded cysteine to the conserved J-encoded phenylalanine. Sequences without an unambiguous match to a single V gene segment were excluded from the earlier analysis of over 500 of the donors. In an earlier analysis of around 600 of the donors, V segments were called functional above 56.7% productive rearrangements and were called segregating when the between-donor standard deviation exceeded 5%. A statistical classification framework was developed to diagnose cytomegalovirus status using the catalog of TCR beta chain sequences. V and J gene assignment, in a later analysis, came from comparing TCR nucleotide sequences with IMGT/GENE-DB human TR gene sequences. A later analysis assigned CDR3 sequences and most-parsimonious VDJ recombination scenarios with the TCRdist pipeline. In a later analysis, each TCR beta chain was defined by its CDR3 amino acid sequence together with its V-gene family, and reads without a unique V-gene family were excluded. As a way to deal with suspected cross-contamination and a sequencing artifact, a later analysis dropped approximately 590 nucleotide sequences that were highly shared and had low generation probability. In a later analysis, a clonal expansion index was calculated for each public chain from normalized within-repertoire ranks of inferred template counts. In a later analysis, generation probabilities were computed with a VDJ recombination model fitted to out-of-frame rearrangements, and the resulting probabilities were checked against IGoR. In a later analysis, TCR-TCR, TCR-HLA and TCR-CMV co-occurrence was scored with hypergeometric tests, and a repertoire-size bias correction was applied to TCR pairs. To estimate false discovery rates, a later analysis permuted the HLA or CMV assignments 20 times. A later analysis grouped co-occurring TCRs with DBSCAN, adding TCRdist sequence similarity when clustering within HLA-allele-positive subsets. Repertoires with fewer than 30,000 or more than 120,000 public chains, plus five repertoires with anomalous nucleotide sharing, were excluded from co-occurrence clustering. TCRdb obtained this table from immuneACCESS and retained in-frame rearrangements with V and J assigned. These tables miss some clones; where compared with another copy, unresolved V genes account for less than half of the shortfall, and the remainder is unexplained. V and J calls and clone size are those listed in that table; D and trimming were worked out from the DNA. Recorded for this sample are about 180,000 clones; around three quarters of them occurred a single time. Less than 2% of the sample is held by the ten biggest clonotypes.

Concerning this clone: Its specific antigen is unknown. Per-nucleotide qualities are absent, and no much larger clonotype sits a single base away.

This receptor chain uses TRBV5-6 and TRBJ1-6; the D gene is perhaps TRBD1, on 5 matching bases. The clonotype was recovered from a woman aged 25 to 39 in good health and CMV-seronegative. Source material: PBMCs. CDR3 sequence: CASSFGDRPPIPLHF. The sequenced DNA: TGTGCCAGCAGCTTTGGCGACAGACCGCCTATACCCCTCCACTTT.